This TCR beta chain was sequenced for a study of siplizumab effects on memory and regulatory T cells. Data came from immunoSEQ multiplex PCR; TCRdb stores just in-frame clones and leaves some out. The sample has tens of thousands of clones; roughly 97% are singletons. This clone was counted once. This sequence originates from a human donor in good health. Sequenced material: naive CD8+ T cells sorted from blood.

The CDR3 DNA is TGCGCCAGCAGTGAGTCGATTCCGGGACAGGGGTTTCAACATGAGCAGTTCTTC. It translates to CASSESIPGQGFQHEQFF. This chain connects TRBV10-1 to TRBJ2-1; TRBD1 matches at 10 bases. Per germline, CDR1 WNHNN and CDR2 SYGVQD (reference sequence). Trimming took 0 bases from V and 8 from J; bases not matched to a gene: 13. The CDR3 contains 18 residues.